Below are 8 T cell receptor beta chains sequenced from a single sample in a study of Tregs in tolerant kidney transplant recipients. Assay: immunoSEQ multiplex PCR; the TCRdb copy retains only in-frame clones and omits some. The sample has several thousand clones; about a third are singletons. Their target antigens are unknown. After around 6 days with irradiated graft donor PBMCs, CFSE-labeled recipient PBMCs were FACS-sorted. Sample: CD8+ T cells from blood cultured with allogeneic cells, taken before the transplant. These receptors originate from a human patient who received a combined kidney and bone marrow transplant.

This clone was seen more than once but under ten times. The gene calls are TRBV11-3 and TRBJ2-1; the match to TRBD2 covers 10 bases. This CDR3 region has 15 residues. The J segment lost 8 bases and the V segment lost 10 bases, leaving 14 bases of the junction unmatched. Germline V gives CDR1 SGHNT, CDR2 YENEEA. CDR3 protein: CATTRRGLAIDEQFF. DNA of the CDR3: TGTGCCACCACCCGTCGGGGACTAGCGATCGATGAGCAGTTCTTC.

This clone was seen a few times. The CDR3 protein is CASSFPGNEQFF. CDR3 sequence (DNA): TGTGCCAGCAGTTTCCCGGGAAATGAGCAGTTCTTC. This chain links TRBV27 with TRBJ2-1; a possible D gene is TRBD2 (5 bases). Deletions cut 3 bases from V and 7 bases from J, with 7 bases between. This CDR3 has 12 residues. The germline V gene encodes CDR1 MNHEY and CDR2 SMNVEV (reference sequence).

The chain employs TRBV11-3 and TRBJ2-7; perhaps TRBD2 as D (6 bases). Trimming removed 2 bases at V and 6 bases at J, with 8 bases between. CDR3 length: 12 amino acids. Germline loops: CDR1 SGHNT, CDR2 YENEEA. CDR3 residues: CASSLTGVEQYF. CDR3 sequence (DNA): TGTGCCAGCAGCTTAACGGGGGTCGAGCAGTACTTC.

This chain joins TRBV9 and TRBJ2-1; 9 bases match TRBD2. Trimming at V came to 0 bases and at J to 4 bases, leaving 5 bases not matched to a gene. CDR3 length equals 16 residues. Germline loops: CDR1 SGDLS, CDR2 YYNGEE. CDR3 sequence reads: CASSVVSGGMYNEQFF. The CDR3 DNA sequence: TGTGCCAGCAGCGTAGTAAGCGGGGGGATGTACAATGAGCAGTTCTTC.

There are a few counts of this clone. The chain is built from TRBV27 and TRBJ2-2; 11 bases map to TRBD2. Germline V CDR1 and CDR2: MNHEY, SMNVEV (reference sequence). This CDR3 region has 16 residues. J lost 5 bases, V lost 5 bases, and 7 bases had no gene match. The CDR3 DNA reads as TGTGCCAGCAGTCTAATCGGGACTAGCGGTACCGGGGAGCTGTTTTTT. Its translation: CASSLIGTSGTGELFF.

This clone was counted only a few times. The CDR3 bases are TGTGCCAGCAGCTTGGAGCCAGGGGGCAGGGAAAAACTGTTTTTT. Translated: CASSLEPGGREKLFF. The chain uses TRBV11-2 and TRBJ1-4; 8 nucleotides align to TRBD1. J lost 8 bases, V lost 3 bases, and 8 bases had no gene match. The CDR3 spans 15 residues. Germline V gene data show CDR1 as SGHAT and CDR2 as FQNNGV. The whole variable domain, remainder taken from reference TRBV11-2 and TRBJ1-4, is EAGVAQSPRYKIIEKRQSVAFWCNPISGHATLYWYQQILGQGPKLLIQFQNNGVVDDSQLPKDRFSAERLKGVDSTLKIQPAKLEDSAVYLCASSLEPGGREKLFFGSGTQLSVL.

In its sample, this clone ranks as medium-sized. V and J are TRBV6-1 and TRBJ1-5; D ambiguous. The length of the CDR3 is 15 residues. Looked up from germline, CDR1 is MNHNS and CDR2 is SASEGT. Trimming took off 3 bases at V and 0 bases at J, with 9 bases between the two ends. Here the CDR3 reads CASSDRQNSNQPQHF. DNA of the CDR3: TGTGCCAGCAGTGATCGTCAGAATAGCAATCAGCCCCAGCATTTT.

The J gene is TRBJ2-3, the V gene TRBV27, with 11 positions matching TRBD2. With V trimmed by 5 bases and J by 4 bases, 8 bases remained unmatched. Looked up from germline, CDR1 is MNHEY and CDR2 is SMNVEV (reference sequence). The CDR3 covers 16 residues. Here the CDR3 DNA reads TGTGCCAGCAGTCCCCTTTTAGCGGGAGGGCCAGATACGCAGTATTTT. Translated: CASSPLLAGGPDTQYF.